This TCR beta chain was sequenced for a study of shared T cell receptors in the human thymus. TCRdb keeps only in-frame clones here, not all; method: immunoSEQ multiplex PCR. The sample consists of under 850,000 clones, roughly 90% of them appearing once. Only one count was recorded for this clone. The junction had 1 base not matched to a gene; V was cut back by 0 bases and J by 5 bases. CDR3 length equals 14 residues. The germline V gene encodes CDR1 MGHRA and CDR2 YSYEKL. Separately, the same data were catalogued under a study of human thymus T cells. From that study: Resections obtained during corrective heart surgery supplied the thymus tissue.

The sample comprised thymocytes. This clonotype was obtained from a boy younger than two with a congenital heart defect. J is TRBJ1-5 and V is TRBV4-1; 7 bases align to TRBD1. For the CDR3, the DNA is TGCGCCAGCAGCCAAGAAACAGGGGATCAGCCCCAGCATTTT. Amino acids: CASSQETGDQPQHF.